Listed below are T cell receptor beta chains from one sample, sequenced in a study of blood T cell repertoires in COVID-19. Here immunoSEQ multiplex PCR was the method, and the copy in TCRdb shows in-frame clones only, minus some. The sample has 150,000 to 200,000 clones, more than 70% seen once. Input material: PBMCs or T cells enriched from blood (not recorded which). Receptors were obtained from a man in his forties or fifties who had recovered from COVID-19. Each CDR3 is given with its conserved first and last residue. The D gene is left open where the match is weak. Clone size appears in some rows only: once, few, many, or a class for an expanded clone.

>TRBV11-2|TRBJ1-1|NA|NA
CASRIRRDKNTEAFF
TGTGCCAGCCGCATACGCCGGGACAAGAACACTGAAGCTTTCTTT
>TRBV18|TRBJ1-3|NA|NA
CASSPPLGGNTIYF
TGTGCCAGCTCACCACCGCTAGGAGGAAACACCATATATTTT
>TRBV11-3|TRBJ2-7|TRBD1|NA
CASSLAHPEDKPGQPYEQYF
TGTGCCAGCAGCTTAGCTCATCCCGAAGACAAACCGGGACAGCCCTACGAGCAGTACTTC
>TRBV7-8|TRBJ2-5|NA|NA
CASSLQLTGETQYF
TGTGCCAGCAGCTTACAACTCACAGGGGAGACCCAGTACTTC
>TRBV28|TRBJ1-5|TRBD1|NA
CASSNGQGGQPQHF
TGTGCCAGCAGTAACGGACAGGGCGGACAGCCCCAGCATTTT
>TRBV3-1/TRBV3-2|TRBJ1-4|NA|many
CASSHAGLLLFF
TGTGCCAGCAGCCATGCCGGTCTATTACTGTTTTTT
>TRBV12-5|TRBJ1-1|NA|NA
CASGLVMGTEAFF
TGTGCTAGTGGTTTGGTAATGGGGACAGAAGCTTTCTTT
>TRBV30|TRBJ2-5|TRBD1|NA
CAWTPGQGVQETQYF
TGTGCCTGGACCCCGGGACAGGGGGTACAAGAGACCCAGTACTTC
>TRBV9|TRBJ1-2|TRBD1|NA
CASSVDRNYGYTF
TGTGCCAGCAGCGTGGACAGGAACTATGGCTACACCTTC
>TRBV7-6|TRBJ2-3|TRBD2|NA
CASSLALAGVDTQYF
TGTGCCAGCAGCTTAGCGCTAGCGGGAGTTGATACGCAGTATTTT
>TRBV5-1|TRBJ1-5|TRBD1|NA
CASSWTGNQPQHF
TGCGCCAGCAGCTGGACAGGTAATCAGCCCCAGCATTTT
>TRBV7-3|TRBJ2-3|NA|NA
CASSRVLFSTQYF
TGTGCCAGCAGCAGAGTACTCTTTTCTACGCAGTATTTT
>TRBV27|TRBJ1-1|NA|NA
CASSFGAGRTLMNTEAFF
TGTGCCAGCAGTTTTGGGGCAGGGCGTACCCTGATGAACACTGAAGCTTTCTTT
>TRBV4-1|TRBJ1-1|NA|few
CASSQVKLGLLGNTEAFF
TGCGCCAGCAGCCAAGTTAAATTGGGCCTGCTGGGGAACACTGAAGCTTTCTTT
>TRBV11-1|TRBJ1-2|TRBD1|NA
CASSSPGQGVSGYTF
TGTGCCAGCAGCTCTCCGGGACAGGGGGTCTCTGGCTACACCTTC
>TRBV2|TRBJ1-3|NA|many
CASRVGQSSGNTIYF
TGTGCCAGCAGGGTAGGACAGAGCTCTGGAAACACCATATATTTT
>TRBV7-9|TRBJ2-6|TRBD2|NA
CASTPGGPPGSGANVLTF
TGTGCCAGCACCCCGGGGGGACCTCCGGGATCTGGGGCCAACGTCCTGACTTTC
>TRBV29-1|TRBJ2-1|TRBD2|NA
CSAGTSDNEQFF
TGCAGCGCAGGGACTAGCGACAATGAGCAGTTCTTC
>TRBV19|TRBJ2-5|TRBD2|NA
CASTPRSVAGGQTQYF
TGTGCCAGTACCCCCCGATCGGTCGCGGGGGGCCAGACCCAGTACTTC
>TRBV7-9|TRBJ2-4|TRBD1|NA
CASSFWTGGMNGVKNIQYF
TGTGCCAGCAGCTTTTGGACAGGGGGTATGAATGGGGTCAAAAACATTCAGTACTTC
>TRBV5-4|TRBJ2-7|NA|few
CASSLVGPYEQYF
TGTGCCAGCAGCTTGGTGGGCCCCTACGAGCAGTACTTC
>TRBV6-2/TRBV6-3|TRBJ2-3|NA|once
CASSYRRRRGPDTQYF
TGTGCCAGCAGTTACCGGCGACGGAGGGGACCAGATACGCAGTATTTT